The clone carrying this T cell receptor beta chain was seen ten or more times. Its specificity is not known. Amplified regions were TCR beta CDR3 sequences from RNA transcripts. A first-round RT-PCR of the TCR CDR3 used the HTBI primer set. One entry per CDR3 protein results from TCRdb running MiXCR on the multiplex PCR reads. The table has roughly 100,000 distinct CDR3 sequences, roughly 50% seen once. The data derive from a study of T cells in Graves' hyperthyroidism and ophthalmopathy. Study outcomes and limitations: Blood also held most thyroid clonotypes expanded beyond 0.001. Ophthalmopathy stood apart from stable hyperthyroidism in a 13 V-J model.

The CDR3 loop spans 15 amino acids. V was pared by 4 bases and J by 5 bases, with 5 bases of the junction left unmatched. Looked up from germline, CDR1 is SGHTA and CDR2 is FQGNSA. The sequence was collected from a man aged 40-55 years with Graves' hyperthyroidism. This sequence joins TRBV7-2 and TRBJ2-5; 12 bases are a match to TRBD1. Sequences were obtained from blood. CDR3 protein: CASSSGQGAGETQYF. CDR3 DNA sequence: TGTGCCAGCAGCTCGGGACAGGGGGCAGGGGAGACCCAGTACTTC.